The source of this T cell receptor beta chain is a study of immune evolution from preneoplasia to lung adenocarcinoma. The method was immunoSEQ multiplex PCR; TCRdb's version includes in-frame clones alone and lacks a portion of them. The profile covers 4,500 to 6,000 clones, with around 79% appearing a single time and 5% to 7.5% taken by the ten largest. Patients had resection in Japan or China between about 2013 and 2017. As concerns this clone: Its target is not known.

Study results and limitations: T cell clonality was higher in KRAS-mutant than EGFR-mutant or wild-type nodules. Top clone share appeared to fall from AAH through AIS, MIA, adenocarcinoma.

The sequenced sample was FFPE minimally invasive lung adenocarcinoma tissue. The clonotype was recovered from a person between 50 and 70 years old with lung adenocarcinoma.

CDR3 residues: CAWRTGKFYGYTF. CDR3 DNA: TGTGCCTGGCGCACAGGGAAGTTTTATGGCTACACCTTC. The V call is TRBV30, the J call TRBJ1-2; D is perhaps TRBD1 (6 bases). This CDR3 region has 13 residues. CDR1 is GTSNPN, CDR2 SVGIG, per germline (reference sequence). Trimming cost V 5 bases and J 5 bases, with 15 bases left between them. Full variable domain (remainder filled in from reference TRBV30 and TRBJ1-2): SQTIHQWPATLVQPVGSPLSLECTVEGTSNPNLYWYRQAAGRGLQLLFYSVGIGQISSEVPQNLSASRPQDRQFILSSKKLLLSDSGFYLCAWRTGKFYGYTFGSGTRLTVV.